The clone carrying this T cell receptor beta chain was seen only a few times. The antigen is unknown. The CDR3 has 15 residues. The germline V and J ends were trimmed by 4 bases and 2 bases, with 12 bases remaining between them. Germline CDR1 reads SGHRS; CDR2 reads YFSETQ. The sequenced template was RNA, covering the TCR beta CDR3 region. Scientists carried out first-round RT-PCR using HTBI primers and then a second-round multiplex PCR. MiXCR, applied by TCRdb to the multiplex PCR reads, yields one record per CDR3 protein. The table records about 480,000 distinct CDR3 sequences, approximately 14% of them present only once. The PBMCs originated from roughly 10 ml of fresh peripheral blood. These data are taken from a study of Graves' ophthalmopathy and Graves' hyperthyroidism. Looking at the study overall: Peripheral blood sampling occurred at initial diagnosis, before any treatment.

Study-wide results and caveats: The model reached approximately 67% sensitivity and about 72% specificity for predicting ophthalmopathy progression.

Sequenced material: blood. The genes are TRBV5-1 and TRBJ2-2; D gene unclear. This TCR came from a woman younger than 45 with Graves' ophthalmopathy. The CDR3, as DNA: TGCGCCAGCAGCGTCGGCCCACCAAACACCGGGGAGCTGTTTTTT. It yields the protein CASSVGPPNTGELFF.